What follows are 11 T cell receptor beta chains derived from one specimen sequenced in a study of T-cell reconstitution after alpha-beta-depleted transplantation in children. Library preparation (for TCRbeta) was performed with unique molecular identifiers. TCRdb re-called the PCR reads with MiXCR, one entry per CDR3 protein. This sample has a few hundred thousand distinct CDR3 sequences, with 25% to 30% found just once. Here the sequenced sample was PBMCs, taken before TCRalphabeta/CD19-depleted stem cell transplant. The receptors derive from a boy under three years old with Wiskott-Aldrich syndrome, due to receive a stem cell transplant.

The gene calls are TRBV24-1 and TRBJ2-1; D not certain. CDR1 is KGHDR and CDR2 is SFDVKD in the germline V gene. This CDR3 has 15 residues. Deletions cut 4 bases from V and 7 bases from J, with 16 bases between. The CDR3 nucleotides read TGTGCCACCAGTGACCCCGGCACATGGGTGAATGAGCAGTTCTTC. As protein: CATSDPGTWVNEQFF.

V gene TRBV6-5 combines with J gene TRBJ2-1, with no clear D. V was clipped by 0 bases and J by 6 bases, with 6 bases between them. The germline CDR1 and CDR2 sequences are MNHEY and SVGAGI. The CDR3 consists of 13 residues. Here the CDR3 reads CASSYSPINEQFF. CDR3 bases: TGTGCCAGCAGTTACTCACCTATCAATGAGCAGTTCTTC.

This clonotype has a handful of counts. The chain links TRBV20-1 to TRBJ1-5; possibly TRBD1 for D (6 bases). Germline V lookup: CDR1 DFQATT, CDR2 SNEGSKA (reference sequence). V shed 0 bases and J shed 2 bases, with 11 bases lying between them. The CDR3 length is 15 residues. The CDR3 nucleotides are TGCAGTGCTAGAGAGGGGGCGCGGTGCAATCAGCCCCAGCATTTT. This sequence encodes CSAREGARCNQPQHF.

This chain connects TRBV5-1 to TRBJ2-7; no firm D call. Trimming removed 3 bases at V and 2 bases at J, with 6 bases between. The CDR3 sequence is 12 residues long. In germline, CDR1 is SGHRS, CDR2 YFSETQ. CDR3 in amino acids: CASSWPAYEQYF. For the CDR3, the DNA is TGCGCCAGCAGCTGGCCCGCCTACGAGCAGTACTTC. Full variable domain (remainder filled in from reference TRBV5-1 and TRBJ2-7): KAGVTQTPRYLIKTRGQQVTLSCSPISGHRSVSWYQQTPGQGLQFLFEYFSETQRNKGNFPGRFSGRQFSNSRSEMNVSTLELGDSALYLCASSWPAYEQYFGPGTRLTVT.

The table lists this clonotype with a count of one. This chain's CDR3 is CASSLANEGRGAFF. CDR3 nucleotides: TGCGCCAGCAGCTTGGCCAACGAAGGCCGTGGAGCTTTCTTT. V and J are TRBV5-1 and TRBJ1-1; D call uncertain. Per the germline V gene, CDR1 is SGHRS and CDR2 is YFSETQ. The CDR3 extends over 14 amino acids. Trimming stripped 0 bases from V and 10 bases from J, with 16 bases between. The whole variable domain, filled in from reference TRBV5-1 and TRBJ1-1, reads KAGVTQTPRYLIKTRGQQVTLSCSPISGHRSVSWYQQTPGQGLQFLFEYFSETQRNKGNFPGRFSGRQFSNSRSEMNVSTLELGDSALYLCASSLANEGRGAFFGQGTRLTVV.

V and J are TRBV20-1 and TRBJ2-7, with 7 bases aligning to TRBD2. Losses at the gene ends were 6 bases for V and 2 bases for J; bases not matched to a gene: 13. CDR3 length: 15 amino acids. Per germline, CDR1 DFQATT and CDR2 SNEGSKA (reference sequence). This chain's CDR3 is CSAAVGGGSPYEQYF. The CDR3 DNA follows: TGCAGTGCCGCAGTTGGAGGCGGGAGCCCCTACGAGCAGTACTTC.

The rearrangement joins TRBV9 to TRBJ2-1; D ambiguous. Trimming stripped 0 bases from V and 6 bases from J, with 4 bases between. This CDR3 has 12 amino acids. The germline gives CDR1 SGDLS, CDR2 YYNGEE. CDR3 residues: CASSVDANEQFF. CDR3 in DNA: TGTGCCAGCAGCGTAGATGCCAATGAGCAGTTCTTC.

The chain combines TRBV28 with TRBJ2-3; D call uncertain. Germline lookup yields CDR1 MDHEN and CDR2 SYDVKM. CDR3 length equals 17 residues. V lost 1 base to trimming and J lost 1 base, with 15 bases between them. The DNA for the CDR3 is TGTGCCAGCAGTTTATACCGGGCCCGCGCTCGCACAGATACGCAGTATTTT. Its protein is CASSLYRARARTDTQYF.

This rearrangement joins TRBV7-2 to TRBJ2-5, with 7 bases lining up with TRBD1. Germline V gene data show CDR1 as SGHTA and CDR2 as FQGNSA. Germline trimming cut 2 bases from V and 0 bases from J; bases unmatched to any gene: 3. This CDR3 has 15 amino acids. The CDR3 DNA is TGTGCCAGCAGCTTACTCGGGACAGACCAAGAGACCCAGTACTTC. It translates to CASSLLGTDQETQYF.

This clonotype has a handful of counts. CDR3 nucleotides: TGTGCCAGCACTACGACTAGCGGGAGCGGTACCGGGGAGCTGTTTTTT. This codes for CASTTTSGSGTGELFF. The rearrangement uses TRBV12-3 or TRBV12-4 and TRBJ2-2; TRBD2 matches at 12 bases. There are 16 residues in the CDR3. Trimming cost V 7 bases and J 5 bases; bases outside gene matches: 8.

V is TRBV27 and J is TRBJ2-5, with a weak D call TRBD2 (6 bases). Germline V CDR1 and CDR2: MNHEY, SMNVEV (reference sequence). The CDR3 has 14 residues. Trimming removed 3 bases at V and 9 bases at J, with 17 bases between. CDR3 sequence: CASSFLGGGGPQYF. The CDR3 coding sequence is TGTGCCAGCAGTTTCCTTGGCGGCGGAGGGCCCCAGTACTTC.